These T cell receptor beta chains were read from a single sample in a study of blood T cell repertoires in COVID-19. Measured with immunoSEQ multiplex PCR; TCRdb has only the in-frame clones, and not every one. Among 110,000 to 150,000 clones listed, 60% to 85% were seen once. The specimen was peripheral blood. The receptor set was obtained from a woman aged 55-69 years with acute or convalescent COVID-19. CDR3s include the opening cysteine and the closing phenylalanine or tryptophan. Fields, in order: CDR3 DNA, CDR3 protein, D gene, J gene, clone size, V gene. D genes are given only for firm matches. For some rows the clone size is stated as once, few or many, or as a class when expanded; others skip it.

CDR3 DNA: TGTGCCAGCAGCTTAGCCTCCGGGACTACCCCCTACAATGAGCAGTTCTTC; CDR3 protein: CASSLASGTTPYNEQFF; D gene: TRBD2; J gene: TRBJ2-1; clone size: .; V gene: TRBV7-2
CDR3 DNA: TGTGCCAGCAGACCGGGGTCCCGGGGTAGCAATCAGCCCCAGCATTTT; CDR3 protein: CASRPGSRGSNQPQHF; D gene: .; J gene: TRBJ1-5; clone size: .; V gene: TRBV28
CDR3 DNA: TGCGCCAGCAGCCTAAATGACGGGGAGCTGTTTTTT; CDR3 protein: CASSLNDGELFF; D gene: .; J gene: TRBJ2-2; clone size: .; V gene: TRBV5-1
CDR3 DNA: TGTGCCAGTAGACCAACAGGGGGGGATTATACTGAAGCTTTCTTT; CDR3 protein: CASRPTGGDYTEAFF; D gene: TRBD1; J gene: TRBJ1-1; clone size: once; V gene: TRBV19
CDR3 DNA: TGTGCCAGCAGCTTGAGGGGGTACGAGCAGTACTTC; CDR3 protein: CASSLRGYEQYF; D gene: .; J gene: TRBJ2-7; clone size: .; V gene: TRBV5-4
CDR3 DNA: TGTGCCACCAGCAGGAGCAGGGGCGCCACTAATGAAAAACTGTTTTTT; CDR3 protein: CATSRSRGATNEKLFF; D gene: .; J gene: TRBJ1-4; clone size: .; V gene: TRBV15
CDR3 DNA: TGCGCCAGCAACCACGGGAACACTGAAGCTTTCTTT; CDR3 protein: CASNHGNTEAFF; D gene: .; J gene: TRBJ1-1; clone size: once; V gene: TRBV4-1
CDR3 DNA: TGTGCCAGCAGCTTAATGGGCGGGGGCAATCAGCCCCAGCATTTT; CDR3 protein: CASSLMGGGNQPQHF; D gene: .; J gene: TRBJ1-5; clone size: .; V gene: TRBV28
CDR3 DNA: TGTGCCAGCAGCGAGACAGGAGCAAACACTGAAGCTTTCTTT; CDR3 protein: CASSETGANTEAFF; D gene: .; J gene: TRBJ1-1; clone size: .; V gene: TRBV6-5
CDR3 DNA: TGTGCCAGCAGTTCGTTTCCCGGGACAGGGAACTATGGCTACACCTTC; CDR3 protein: CASSSFPGTGNYGYTF; D gene: TRBD1; J gene: TRBJ1-2; clone size: .; V gene: TRBV27
CDR3 DNA: TGTGCCAGCAGCGTACGGTTTAGCGCGAATGAGCAGTTCTTC; CDR3 protein: CASSVRFSANEQFF; D gene: .; J gene: TRBJ2-1; clone size: .; V gene: TRBV9
CDR3 DNA: TGCAGCGTGATGGGACTACTTAACACAGATACGCAGTATTTT; CDR3 protein: CSVMGLLNTDTQYF; D gene: TRBD2; J gene: TRBJ2-3; clone size: .; V gene: TRBV29-1
CDR3 DNA: TGTGCCAGCAGCCCCCGTGGAGGACAGGGGGTATACGAGCAGTACTTC; CDR3 protein: CASSPRGGQGVYEQYF; D gene: TRBD1; J gene: TRBJ2-7; clone size: .; V gene: TRBV9
CDR3 DNA: TGCGCCAGCAGCACCCAAACAGGGATGTATTCACCCCTCCACTTT; CDR3 protein: CASSTQTGMYSPLHF; D gene: .; J gene: TRBJ1-6; clone size: .; V gene: TRBV5-1
CDR3 DNA: TGTGCCAGCAGTGTCATCAGGGTGGGCAATCAGCCCCAGCATTTT; CDR3 protein: CASSVIRVGNQPQHF; D gene: .; J gene: TRBJ1-5; clone size: .; V gene: TRBV2
CDR3 DNA: TGTGCCAGCACAGAGGTATCTAACTATGGCTACACCTTC; CDR3 protein: CASTEVSNYGYTF; D gene: .; J gene: TRBJ1-2; clone size: .; V gene: TRBV6-5
CDR3 DNA: TGTGCCAGCAGTCCCCCGACAGGGACCTACGAGCAGTACTTC; CDR3 protein: CASSPPTGTYEQYF; D gene: TRBD1; J gene: TRBJ2-7; clone size: .; V gene: TRBV28
CDR3 DNA: TGCGCCAGCAGCTTGGCGGGGGTTCAGACCCAGTACTTC; CDR3 protein: CASSLAGVQTQYF; D gene: .; J gene: TRBJ2-5; clone size: .; V gene: TRBV5-1
CDR3 DNA: TGTGCCAGCAGACAACTAGCGGTAGGAAACATTCAGTACTTC; CDR3 protein: CASRQLAVGNIQYF; D gene: TRBD2; J gene: TRBJ2-4; clone size: .; V gene: TRBV28
CDR3 DNA: TGTGCCAGCAGCCAAGAGTGGCTCCCCCAAGAGACCCAGTACTTC; CDR3 protein: CASSQEWLPQETQYF; D gene: .; J gene: TRBJ2-5; clone size: .; V gene: TRBV14
CDR3 DNA: TGTGCCAGCAGCCATTCTGAGGAATCCTACAATGAGCAGTTCTTC; CDR3 protein: CASSHSEESYNEQFF; D gene: .; J gene: TRBJ2-1; clone size: .; V gene: TRBV7-9
CDR3 DNA: TGTGCCAGCAGCCTGAGAGGGGGACTAGCGACCAACTACGAGCAGTACTTC; CDR3 protein: CASSLRGGLATNYEQYF; D gene: TRBD2; J gene: TRBJ2-7; clone size: .; V gene: TRBV9
CDR3 DNA: TGCGCCAGCAGAGTCCCGGGACAGATCTCCTACGAGCAGTACTTC; CDR3 protein: CASRVPGQISYEQYF; D gene: TRBD1; J gene: TRBJ2-7; clone size: .; V gene: TRBV10-2
CDR3 DNA: TGCGCCAGCAGCTTGTCTCCCCCGTACAATGAGCAGTTCTTC; CDR3 protein: CASSLSPPYNEQFF; D gene: .; J gene: TRBJ2-1; clone size: .; V gene: TRBV5-1
CDR3 DNA: TGTGCCAGCAATCCGGGACAGGAGCACTACGAGCAGTACTTC; CDR3 protein: CASNPGQEHYEQYF; D gene: TRBD1; J gene: TRBJ2-7; clone size: once; V gene: TRBV2
CDR3 DNA: TGTGCCAGTAGTCGGCTAGCGGGAGGGGACGAGACCCAGTACTTC; CDR3 protein: CASSRLAGGDETQYF; D gene: TRBD2; J gene: TRBJ2-5; clone size: .; V gene: TRBV19
CDR3 DNA: TGTGCCAGCAGCTTGAGAAGGGGTCAGAGCACAGATACGCAGTATTTT; CDR3 protein: CASSLRRGQSTDTQYF; D gene: .; J gene: TRBJ2-3; clone size: few; V gene: TRBV5-8
CDR3 DNA: TGTGCCAGCAGCTTACCATCAGGGCATGGCTACACCTTC; CDR3 protein: CASSLPSGHGYTF; D gene: .; J gene: TRBJ1-2; clone size: .; V gene: TRBV7-9
CDR3 DNA: TGTGCCAGCAGTGAATATGGGGGGGGGCCTCGAAACAATGAGCAGTTCTTC; CDR3 protein: CASSEYGGGPRNNEQFF; D gene: .; J gene: TRBJ2-1; clone size: once; V gene: TRBV25-1
CDR3 DNA: TGTGCCAGTAGTATCACTAGCGGGAGGAAGAATGAGCAGTTCTTC; CDR3 protein: CASSITSGRKNEQFF; D gene: TRBD2; J gene: TRBJ2-1; clone size: .; V gene: TRBV19
CDR3 DNA: TGTGCCATCAGTGACGGGACAGGATACTACGAGCAGTACTTC; CDR3 protein: CAISDGTGYYEQYF; D gene: TRBD1; J gene: TRBJ2-7; clone size: .; V gene: TRBV10-3
CDR3 DNA: TGTGCCAGCAGCTTAGGGACTAGTGGGGACGAGCAGTACTTC; CDR3 protein: CASSLGTSGDEQYF; D gene: TRBD2; J gene: TRBJ2-7; clone size: .; V gene: TRBV7-7
CDR3 DNA: TGTGCCAGCAGTTTCCTAGCGGGAGTGAGCGGGGAGCTGTTTTTT; CDR3 protein: CASSFLAGVSGELFF; D gene: TRBD2; J gene: TRBJ2-2; clone size: .; V gene: TRBV27
CDR3 DNA: TGTGCCAGCAGTGACGGGACTAGGAACTACAATGAGCAGTTCTTC; CDR3 protein: CASSDGTRNYNEQFF; D gene: TRBD2; J gene: TRBJ2-1; clone size: .; V gene: TRBV28
CDR3 DNA: TGTGCCAGCAGTGACGGCAGGGTCCTAAATAGCAATCAGCCCCAGCATTTT; CDR3 protein: CASSDGRVLNSNQPQHF; D gene: .; J gene: TRBJ1-5; clone size: .; V gene: TRBV2
CDR3 DNA: TGTGCCAGCAGTTCCGGACTAGCGGAGTTGAGGAATGAGCAGTTCTTC; CDR3 protein: CASSSGLAELRNEQFF; D gene: TRBD2; J gene: TRBJ2-1; clone size: few; V gene: TRBV6-6
CDR3 DNA: TGCGCCAGCAGCTTGACAGTCTCCTACAATGAGCAGTTCTTC; CDR3 protein: CASSLTVSYNEQFF; D gene: .; J gene: TRBJ2-1; clone size: few; V gene: TRBV5-1
CDR3 DNA: TGTGCCAGCAGCCTATTCGGGACACCTAATCAGCCCCAGCATTTT; CDR3 protein: CASSLFGTPNQPQHF; D gene: .; J gene: TRBJ1-5; clone size: .; V gene: TRBV7-2
CDR3 DNA: TGTGCCAGCAGTTACGGCGACAGGCTGTATAATTCACCCCTCCACTTT; CDR3 protein: CASSYGDRLYNSPLHF; D gene: .; J gene: TRBJ1-6; clone size: .; V gene: TRBV6-5
CDR3 DNA: TGCAGCGTTGAGGTTGCGGACAGGGGAGTCCCCGGTGAGCAGTTCTTC; CDR3 protein: CSVEVADRGVPGEQFF; D gene: TRBD1; J gene: TRBJ2-1; clone size: once; V gene: TRBV29-1
CDR3 DNA: TGTGCCAGCAGTTTCGCCATAGCCTACGAGCAGTACTTC; CDR3 protein: CASSFAIAYEQYF; D gene: .; J gene: TRBJ2-7; clone size: .; V gene: TRBV12-3/TRBV12-4
CDR3 DNA: TGTGCCAGTAGTATGGGAGGGGTAGCGGGGACAGATACGCAGTATTTT; CDR3 protein: CASSMGGVAGTDTQYF; D gene: TRBD2; J gene: TRBJ2-3; clone size: .; V gene: TRBV19
CDR3 DNA: TGTGCCAGCAGCCCACCCGACAGGGGCGAGCAGTACTTC; CDR3 protein: CASSPPDRGEQYF; D gene: TRBD1; J gene: TRBJ2-7; clone size: few; V gene: TRBV7-9
CDR3 DNA: TGTGCCAGCAGTCGTGGGCGCCAGCCCCAGCATTTT; CDR3 protein: CASSRGRQPQHF; D gene: .; J gene: TRBJ1-5; clone size: few; V gene: TRBV12-3/TRBV12-4
CDR3 DNA: TGCGCCAGCAGCCCTACAGGGGGTGCCGTTTCCAACACCGGGGAGCTGTTTTTT; CDR3 protein: CASSPTGGAVSNTGELFF; D gene: TRBD1; J gene: TRBJ2-2; clone size: few; V gene: TRBV23-1
CDR3 DNA: TGTGCCAGCGGAGTGGGGACAGGGGGGAATCAGCCCCAGCATTTT; CDR3 protein: CASGVGTGGNQPQHF; D gene: TRBD1; J gene: TRBJ1-5; clone size: .; V gene: TRBV6-5
CDR3 DNA: TGCGCCAGCAGCCAAGTAATCTCAGGGAACCAGCCCCAGCATTTT; CDR3 protein: CASSQVISGNQPQHF; D gene: .; J gene: TRBJ1-5; clone size: .; V gene: TRBV4-1